This TCR beta chain was identified in a study of CD8+CD57+ T cells in acquired aplastic anemia. Overall study context: CD4+ and CD8+ cells, once sorted, gave DNA averaging roughly 3 ug.

The junction had 6 bases not matched to a gene; V was cut back by 5 bases and J by 6 bases. Per the germline V gene, CDR1 is SGHAT and CDR2 is FQNNGV. The CDR3 length is 13 residues. TCR beta VDJ combinations and CDR3 sequences were profiled from genomic DNA. TCRdb itself ran the reads through MiXCR, one entry per CDR3 protein. The sample carries 90,000 to 130,000 distinct CDR3 sequences, around 50% recorded once. Sequencing input: sorted CD4+, CD8+, or CD8+CD57+ T cells (not recorded which) from PBMCs. The sequence derives from a human donor in good health, serving as a control. The chain links TRBV11-2 to TRBJ2-7, with 8 bases matching TRBD1. CDR3 sequence: CASSAGQGTEQYF. The CDR3 region has the DNA TGTGCCAGCAGCGCCGGACAGGGAACCGAGCAGTACTTC.